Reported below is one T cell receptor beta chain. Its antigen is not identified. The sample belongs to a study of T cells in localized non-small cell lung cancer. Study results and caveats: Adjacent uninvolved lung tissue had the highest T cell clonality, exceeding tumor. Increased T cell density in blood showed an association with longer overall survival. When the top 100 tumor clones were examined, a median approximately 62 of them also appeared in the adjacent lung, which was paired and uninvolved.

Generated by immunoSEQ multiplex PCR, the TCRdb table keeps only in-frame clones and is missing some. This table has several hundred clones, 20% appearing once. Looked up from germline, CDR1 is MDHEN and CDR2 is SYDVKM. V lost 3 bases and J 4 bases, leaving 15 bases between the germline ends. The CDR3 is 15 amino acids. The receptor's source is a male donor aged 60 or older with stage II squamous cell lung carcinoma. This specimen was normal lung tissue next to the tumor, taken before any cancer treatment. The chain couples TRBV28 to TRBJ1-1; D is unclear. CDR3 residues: CASSFLTVGSTEAFF. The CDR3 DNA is TGTGCCAGCAGTTTTTTAACAGTGGGCAGCACTGAAGCTTTCTTT.